Given below is one T cell receptor (beta chain) in context. Its cognate antigen is unknown. As to treatment: roughly nine-day PBMC culture with coronavirus spike peptide pools or control peptides (ViraFEST assay). CDR1 MNHEY and CDR2 SMNVEV come from the germline V gene (reference sequence). The V segment lost 6 bases and the J segment 7 bases; nucleotides outside the gene matches: 6. This CDR3 has 14 amino acids. This specimen belongs to a study of vaccination and CD4 T cells after COVID-19. The study's findings and limits: The researchers studied relatively few convalescent patients and omitted early post-infection timepoints.

Oncomine TCR Beta short-read sequencing was applied to DNA from cultured CD4+ T cells. TCRdb re-derived calls from the PCR reads in MiXCR, one entry per CDR3 protein. Among about 20,000 distinct CDR3 sequences listed, 46% were seen once. Sequenced here: CD4+ T cells from blood, cultured in vitro, sampled after SARS-CoV-2 vaccination. The rearrangement links TRBV27 to TRBJ1-5; 10 positions agree with TRBD1. This receptor was identified in a human donor who had recovered from COVID-19. The DNA for the CDR3 is TGTGCCAGCAGAACGACAGGGGGCTGGCAGCCCCAGCATTTT. Translating it yields CASRTTGGWQPQHF.